This record concerns one T cell receptor (beta chain) sequence. The entry originates in a study of blood T cell repertoires in COVID-19. As for the study in general: Material from acute and convalescent COVID-19 was sourced from the United States, Italy and Spain. The cDNA or gDNA used as material had been derived from T cells, B-cell-depleted T cells, or PBMCs.

Authors' analysis steps: From reference gene primer amplification, estimates of nucleated cell counts were derived. The data were produced by immunoSEQ multiplex PCR, yet TCRdb's version contains in-frame clones alone and is incomplete. V and J calls and clone size come straight from that table; D and trimming were deduced from the DNA. Among 55,000 to 80,000 clones listed, around 83% were seen once. V lost 0 bases, J lost 8 bases, and 5 bases stayed unmatched. Germline V lookup: CDR1 SGHRS, CDR2 YFSETQ. The CDR3 is 15 residues long. The sample comprised peripheral blood. The source is a human donor in a cohort sampled during active COVID-19. This chain joins TRBV5-1 and TRBJ2-2; the match to TRBD1 covers 9 bases. CDR3 protein: CASSLDTGGLGELFF. Here the CDR3 DNA reads TGCGCCAGCAGCTTGGACACAGGGGGCTTGGGGGAGCTGTTTTTT.